These 11 T cell receptor beta chains came from one sample sequenced in a study of blood T cell repertoires in COVID-19 (dated by TCRdb to between 2020 and 2021). Libraries were built with the immunoSEQ multiplex PCR assay. Held by TCRdb, this immuneACCESS table contains in-frame sequences only and omits some clones. Under half of the omission traces to an unresolved V gene where checked; the cause of the rest is unknown. Counted in this sample were 150,000 to 170,000 clones; 83% of them appeared once. The ten biggest clones cover 9% to 14% of the sample. The sequencing input was peripheral blood. The receptors originated from a woman aged 55-70 years with COVID-19, enrolled during active disease.

The V gene is TRBV5-1, the J gene TRBJ2-7; perhaps TRBD2 as D (5 bases). There are 15 residues in the CDR3. The germline V gene has CDR1 SGHRS and CDR2 YFSETQ. V was shortened by 2 bases and J by 2 bases, with 14 bases between the two germline ends. The CDR3 DNA sequence: TGCGCCAGCAGCTTCGAGGGATCCCCAACCTACGAGCAGTACTTC. Protein product: CASSFEGSPTYEQYF.

The chain joins TRBV6-5 to TRBJ1-3, with a weak D call TRBD1 (6 bases). The CDR3 covers 15 residues. Germline V gene lookup returns CDR1 MNHEY and CDR2 SVGAGI. V was trimmed by 6 bases and J by 3 bases, leaving 15 bases between them. CDR3 coding DNA: TGTGCCAGCAGGGACAAGGGGGTCCTTGGAAACACCATATATTTT. This encodes CASRDKGVLGNTIYF.

The chain employs TRBV7-9 and TRBJ1-5, with D possibly TRBD1 on 6 matching bases. V lost 2 bases, J lost 5 bases, and 10 bases lay in between. CDR1 is SEHNR, CDR2 FQNEAQ, per germline (reference sequence). The CDR3 is made up of 14 amino acids. In DNA, the CDR3 is TGTGCCAGCAGCTTACAGGGGTATGATCAGCCCCAGCATTTT. Translating gives CASSLQGYDQPQHF.

This chain connects TRBV27 to TRBJ1-1; D call uncertain. Germline lookup yields CDR1 MNHEY and CDR2 SMNVEV (reference sequence). The CDR3 runs 16 residues. V was clipped by 3 bases and J by 0 bases, with 14 bases between them. DNA for the CDR3: TGTGCCAGCAGTTTGGCGGGCAGCGCAATGAACACTGAAGCTTTCTTT. Its translation is CASSLAGSAMNTEAFF.

The chain joins TRBV7-8 to TRBJ2-1; 10 nucleotides align to TRBD1. The CDR3 is 16 amino acids. Germline V gene data show CDR1 as SGHVS and CDR2 as FQNEAQ. V lost 5 bases, J lost 4 bases, and 8 bases stayed unmatched. The CDR3 reads CASSAGTGVLYNEQFF. The CDR3 coding sequence is TGTGCCAGCAGCGCCGGGACAGGGGTCCTTTACAATGAGCAGTTCTTC.

V is TRBV7-6 and J is TRBJ2-5, with TRBD2 as a possible D gene (7 bases). V was cut by 5 bases and J by 4 bases, with 14 bases left in between. Germline values: CDR1 SGHVS, CDR2 FNYEAQ. The CDR3 contains 14 residues. CDR3 bases: TGTGCCAGCAGCGCTAGGGGGGAGGGAGAGACCCAGTACTTC. Protein: CASSARGEGETQYF.

The V and J genes are TRBV7-8 and TRBJ1-2; 7 nucleotides match TRBD1. Trimming at V came to 4 bases and at J to 4 bases, leaving 6 bases not matched to a gene. The CDR3 covers 14 residues. The V gene's germline CDR1 is SGHVS and CDR2 FQNEAQ. The CDR3 sequence: CASSSTTGLYGYTF. DNA for the CDR3: TGTGCCAGCAGCTCGACGACAGGGCTCTATGGCTACACCTTC.

The chain couples TRBV5-8 to TRBJ1-5; possibly TRBD1 for D (6 bases). CDR1 is SGHTS and CDR2 is YDEGEE in the germline V gene. The CDR3 is 14 residues long. V was cut by 4 bases and J by 7 bases, with 15 bases left in between. CDR3 coding DNA: TGTGCCAGCAGCCCGGAGGGGGGGCGCCAGCCCCAGCATTTT. Its protein product is CASSPEGGRQPQHF.

A few counts support this clone. V usage is TRBV18 and J usage is TRBJ1-1; D possibly corresponds to TRBD1 (6 bases). This CDR3 has 13 amino acids. Trimming took off 3 bases at V and 4 bases at J, with 9 bases between the two ends. CDR1 is KGHSH, CDR2 LQKENI, per germline. CDR3 loop: CASSPGQSTEAFF. CDR3 in DNA: TGTGCCAGCTCACCGGGACAAAGCACTGAAGCTTTCTTT.

This clone was detected once. V and J are TRBV3-1 (or the pseudogene TRBV3-2) and TRBJ1-2, with 10 bases lining up with TRBD1. The germline V gene encodes CDR1 LGHDT and CDR2 YNNKEL (reference sequence). Trimming took 5 bases from V and 8 from J; bases not matched to a gene: 5. This CDR3 comprises 13 residues. CDR3 nucleotides: TGTGCCAGCAGCGACAGGGGGCGAGGAGGCTACACCTTC. As protein: CASSDRGRGGYTF.

The chain combines TRBV7-8 with TRBJ2-2; 7 bases map to TRBD2. CDR1 SGHVS and CDR2 FQNEAQ come from the germline V gene. The ends lost 8 bases at V and 5 bases at J; junction bases unmatched: 2. The CDR3 is 12 amino acids. The CDR3 region has the DNA TGTGCCAGCGGGGGGGATACCGGGGAGCTGTTTTTT. Its protein is CASGGDTGELFF.